This TCR beta chain was documented in a study of blood T cell repertoires in COVID-19. The CDR3 totals 13 residues. Per the germline V gene, CDR1 is SGHNT and CDR2 is YYREEE (reference sequence). Trimming took 1 base from V and 8 from J; bases not matched to a gene: 5. Repertoires were generated with immunoSEQ multiplex PCR, while TCRdb's copy carries only in-frame clones and drops some. The profile shows around 18,000 clones, 65% to 80% of them singletons. The chain recombines TRBV5-4 with TRBJ1-2; 7 bases are a match to TRBD1. Sequenced sample: peripheral blood. The receptor was isolated from an older man with COVID-19, enrolled during active disease. CDR3 DNA: TGTGCCAGCAGCTTGTCGGGACAGCACGGCTACACCTTC. Amino acid sequence: CASSLSGQHGYTF.